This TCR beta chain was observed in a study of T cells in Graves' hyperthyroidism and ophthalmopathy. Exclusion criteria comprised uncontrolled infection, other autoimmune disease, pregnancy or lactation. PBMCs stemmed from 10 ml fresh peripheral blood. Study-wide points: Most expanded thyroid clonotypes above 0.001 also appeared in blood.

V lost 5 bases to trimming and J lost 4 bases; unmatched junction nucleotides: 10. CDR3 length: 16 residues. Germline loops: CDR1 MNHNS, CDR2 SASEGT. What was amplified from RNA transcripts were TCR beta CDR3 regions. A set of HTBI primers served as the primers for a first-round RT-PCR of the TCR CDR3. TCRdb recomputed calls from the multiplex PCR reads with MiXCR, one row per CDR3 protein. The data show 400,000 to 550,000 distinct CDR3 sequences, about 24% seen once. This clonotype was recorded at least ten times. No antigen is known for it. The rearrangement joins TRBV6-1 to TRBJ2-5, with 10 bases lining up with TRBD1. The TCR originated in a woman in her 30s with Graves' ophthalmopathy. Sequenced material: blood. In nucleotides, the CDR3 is TGTGCCAGCAGTACACGGGACAGGGGCTGGGCAGAGACCCAGTACTTC. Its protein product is CASSTRDRGWAETQYF.